These 20 T cell receptor beta chains share one sample of origin, sequenced in a study of blood T cell repertoires in COVID-19. Sequencing was performed with immunoSEQ multiplex PCR; in TCRdb, only in-frame clones are kept and a portion is missing. The repertoire includes some 490,000 clones, 70% to 90% of them detected once, and 8% to 9.5% sits in the top ten. Sequencing used PBMCs or T cells enriched from blood (not recorded which). The source is a woman in her sixties who had recovered from COVID-19.

A remark on this clone: Other DNA sequences in the same sample also yield this CDR3. The genes are TRBV24-1 and TRBJ2-3, with D maybe TRBD1 (6 bases). V was cut by 5 bases and J by 0 bases, with 8 bases left in between. Germline-derived CDR1 and CDR2 are KGHDR and SFDVKD. The CDR3 length is 14 residues. This CDR3 reads CATSGGGSTDTQYF. The CDR3 DNA is TGTGCCACCAGTGGAGGGGGAAGCACAGATACGCAGTATTTT.

The chain joins TRBV9 to TRBJ2-1; a possible D gene is TRBD2 (7 bases). CDR3 size: 16 residues. Looked up from germline, CDR1 is SGDLS and CDR2 is YYNGEE. The germline V and J ends were trimmed by 4 bases and 2 bases, with 16 bases remaining between them. CDR3 in DNA: TGTGCCAGCAGCACCAGCCGGGGGGCACCCTACAATGAGCAGTTCTTC. Amino acids: CASSTSRGAPYNEQFF.

This chain links TRBV9 with TRBJ2-7, with TRBD1 as a possible D gene (6 bases). This CDR3 has 15 amino acids. Germline CDR1 and CDR2: SGDLS and YYNGEE. Trimming left V 0 bases short and J 0 bases short, with 10 bases between. CDR3 loop: CASSVGPRGSYEQYF. CDR3 nucleotide sequence: TGTGCCAGCAGCGTAGGGCCCAGGGGCTCCTACGAGCAGTACTTC.

The rearrangement uses TRBV29-1 and TRBJ1-1; unclear D gene. V lost 6 bases to trimming and J lost 0 bases, with 11 bases between them. The CDR3 length is 13 residues. Germline CDR1 is SQVTM and CDR2 is ANQGSEA. CDR3 sequence (DNA): TGCAGCGTCCCTGTTCAGATGAACACTGAAGCTTTCTTT. Translation: CSVPVQMNTEAFF.

CDR3 amino acids: CASSDRDLTDTQYF. DNA of the CDR3: TGTGCCAGCTCAGACAGGGATCTCACAGATACGCAGTATTTT. V gene TRBV18 combines with J gene TRBJ2-3, with TRBD1 identical over 7 bases. J gave up 2 bases and V 5 bases, and 4 bases lay outside the gene matches. This CDR3 spans 14 amino acids. The germline V gene has CDR1 KGHSH and CDR2 LQKENI.

This chain joins TRBV30 and TRBJ1-3; D remains ambiguous. V lost 3 bases and J 7 bases, leaving 16 bases between the germline ends. Germline assignment: CDR1 GTSNPN and CDR2 SVGIG (reference sequence). The CDR3 length is 14 residues. The CDR3 DNA reads TGTGCCTGGAGCGACCCGACCTCGAGGAACACCATATATTTT. It is translated as CAWSDPTSRNTIYF.

In this sample, this clone turned up a few times. The chain combines TRBV11-2 with TRBJ2-2; TRBD1 matches 12 bases. The CDR3 has 17 residues. V dropped 5 bases and J dropped 7; count of bases not matched to a gene: 11. Germline-derived CDR1 and CDR2 are SGHAT and FQNNGV. The chain's CDR3 is CASSQNRDRGRHGELFF. The DNA of the CDR3 is TGTGCCAGCAGCCAGAACCGGGACAGGGGGCGCCACGGGGAGCTGTTTTTT.

This chain connects TRBV27 to TRBJ1-5; 8 positions match TRBD1. The trim removed 5 bases at V and 4 bases at J, leaving 4 bases unmatched. The germline CDR1 and CDR2 sequences are MNHEY and SMNVEV (reference sequence). The CDR3 extends over 14 amino acids. CDR3 DNA: TGTGCCAGCAGTCCTCAGGGGGCAAATCAGCCCCAGCATTTT. This sequence encodes CASSPQGANQPQHF.

CDR3 in amino acids: CASSLGQGSNNEQFF. The DNA for the CDR3 is TGTGCCAGCAGCCTAGGACAGGGGTCAAACAATGAGCAGTTCTTC. The chain joins TRBV3-1 (or the pseudogene TRBV3-2) to TRBJ2-1, with 9 bases lining up with TRBD1. The germline CDR1 and CDR2 sequences are LGHDT and YNNKEL (reference sequence). V shed 4 bases and J 5 bases; nucleotides not matched to a gene: 6. This CDR3 contains 15 residues.

This rearrangement joins TRBV5-1 to TRBJ2-2; no firm D call. Germline V CDR1 and CDR2: SGHRS, YFSETQ. Trimming left V 1 base short and J 5 bases short, with 6 bases between. This CDR3 has 13 residues. As DNA, the CDR3 is TGCGCCAGCAGCTTGAAATCAACCGGGGAGCTGTTTTTT. Protein sequence: CASSLKSTGELFF.

J is TRBJ1-4 and V is TRBV27; 10 positions match TRBD1. Germline CDR1 MNHEY, CDR2 SMNVEV (reference sequence). V was clipped by 8 bases and J by 8 bases; unmatched bases: 8. The CDR3 spans 14 residues. The CDR3 here is CASGRDRGNEKLFF. The CDR3 DNA sequence: TGTGCCAGCGGAAGGGACAGGGGCAACGAAAAACTGTTTTTT.

The chain combines TRBV6-4 with TRBJ2-5; possibly TRBD2 for D (5 bases). Germline values: CDR1 MRHNA, CDR2 SNTAGT. V gave up 8 bases and J gave up 7 bases, with 17 bases separating them. This CDR3 comprises 13 residues. Here the CDR3 DNA reads TGTGCCAGCCCAGAGGGTGGATTGGCGACCCAGTACTTC. Translating gives CASPEGGLATQYF.

As for this clone: The same CDR3 also results from other DNA sequences found in this sample. The rearrangement uses TRBV27 and TRBJ1-1, with a tentative D call TRBD1 (6 bases). Germline assignment: CDR1 MNHEY and CDR2 SMNVEV (reference sequence). V lost 3 bases to trimming and J lost 1 base, with 9 bases between them. The CDR3 totals 14 residues. CDR3 sequence (DNA): TGTGCCAGCAGTTTTAACAGGGCGAACACTGAAGCTTTCTTT. Protein sequence: CASSFNRANTEAFF.

The genes are TRBV27 and TRBJ1-5; D may be TRBD1 (5 bases). V gave up 0 bases and J gave up 0 bases, with 12 bases separating them. Germline CDR1 and CDR2: MNHEY and SMNVEV (reference sequence). CDR3 length: 17 amino acids. For the CDR3, the DNA is TGTGCCAGCAGTTTATCCCAGGGTATATTTAGCAATCAGCCCCAGCATTTT. This translates into CASSLSQGIFSNQPQHF.

This chain connects TRBV11-2 to TRBJ2-2; 9 bases fit TRBD1. Germline CDR1 is SGHAT and CDR2 is FQNNGV. The CDR3 loop spans 17 amino acids. The ends lost 0 bases at V and 7 bases at J; junction bases unmatched: 9. CDR3 amino acids: CASSLDRWTGVNGELFF. CDR3 in DNA: TGTGCCAGCAGCTTAGATAGATGGACAGGGGTAAACGGGGAGCTGTTTTTT.

This chain connects TRBV24-1 to TRBJ2-7; tentative D call: TRBD1 (7 bases). CDR1 is KGHDR and CDR2 is SFDVKD in the germline V gene. This CDR3 is built from 15 residues. V was trimmed by 4 bases and J by 3 bases, leaving 15 bases between them. This chain's CDR3 is CATSDSRQGGYEQYF. CDR3 DNA sequence: TGTGCCACCAGTGACTCCCGACAGGGAGGCTACGAGCAGTACTTC.

V and J are TRBV3-1 (or the pseudogene TRBV3-2) and TRBJ2-3; D ambiguous. With 6 bases removed from V and 3 bases from J, the gap between germline ends came to 16 bases. The germline V gene has CDR1 LGHDT and CDR2 YNNKEL (reference sequence). The CDR3 has 15 amino acids. The CDR3, as DNA: TGTGCCAGCAGTGCGATGCGAGGAATTACAGATACGCAGTATTTT. This sequence encodes CASSAMRGITDTQYF.

Only one count was recorded for this clone. The chain carries TRBV28 and TRBJ1-5, with 10 bases aligning to TRBD1. J gave up 4 bases and V 5 bases, and 5 bases lay outside the gene matches. Per germline, CDR1 MDHEN and CDR2 SYDVKM. The CDR3 length is 15 residues. CDR3 protein: CASSGGQGGNQPQHF. In DNA form, the CDR3 reads TGTGCCAGCAGTGGCGGACAGGGGGGGAATCAGCCCCAGCATTTT.

The chain joins TRBV2 to TRBJ2-3; D is ambiguous. CDR1 SNHLY and CDR2 FYNNEI come from the germline V gene. The CDR3 runs to 14 residues. The ends were cut back, 3 bases at V and 0 bases at J, with 7 bases in the middle. In DNA, the CDR3 is TGTGCCAGCAGTGAGGCTTCTAGCACAGATACGCAGTATTTT. Its protein product is CASSEASSTDTQYF.

The chain uses TRBV9 and TRBJ2-7; D is undetermined. The germline V gene encodes CDR1 SGDLS and CDR2 YYNGEE. The V and J ends lost 2 bases and 0 bases respectively, with 9 bases between them. The CDR3 covers 14 residues. The CDR3: CASSVSSRSYEQYF. The CDR3 nucleotides are TGTGCCAGCAGCGTCTCTTCCCGCTCCTACGAGCAGTACTTC. Full variable domain (outside the CDR3, taken from reference TRBV9 and TRBJ2-7): DSGVTQTPKHLITATGQRVTLRCSPRSGDLSVYWYQQSLDQGLQFLIQYYNGEERAKGNILERFSAQQFPDLHSELNLSSLELGDSALYFCASSVSSRSYEQYFGPGTRLTVT.